Following are 20 T cell receptor beta chains from one sample sequenced in a study of T cells in Graves' hyperthyroidism and ophthalmopathy. Researchers took RNA transcripts and amplified the TCR beta CDR3 regions from them. During a first-round RT-PCR of the TCR CDR3, the HTBI primer set was used. TCRdb itself ran the multiplex PCR reads through MiXCR, one entry per CDR3 protein. The sample records nearly 750,000 distinct CDR3 sequences, 30% to 40% being singletons. Sequences were obtained from blood. These receptors were obtained from a woman in her thirties or forties with Graves' hyperthyroidism.

Concerning this clonotype itself: A read error may produce the germline difference seen at one junction end. This sequence joins TRBV7-6 and TRBJ2-7, with TRBD1 identical over 7 bases. Germline CDR1 and CDR2: SGHVS and FNYEAQ. This CDR3 comprises 15 residues. The CDR3 region has the DNA TGCGCCAGCAGCCAGGGGTACAGGGGCGCCTACGAGCAGTACTTC. It translates to CASSQGYRGAYEQYF.

As for this clonotype: A read error is possible here, since a much larger clone lies one base away. The chain links TRBV7-3 to TRBJ1-2; no clear D gene. The CDR3 totals 14 residues. The V gene lost 4 bases and the J gene lost 1 base, with 10 bases spanning the gap. The germline CDR1 and CDR2 sequences are SGHTA and FQGTGA. The CDR3 spells CASSSSSINYGYTF. The CDR3 region has the DNA TGTGCCAGCAGCTCCAGTTCCATTAACTATGGCTACACCTTC.

This clonotype was observed at least ten times. This chain joins TRBV19 and TRBJ1-5; 11 bases map to TRBD1. CDR3 length: 16 residues. CDR1 LNHDA and CDR2 SQIVND come from the germline V gene (reference sequence). V was pared by 6 bases and J by 7 bases, with 11 bases of the junction left unmatched. This CDR3 is CASRGDRGSGGQPQHF. The CDR3 coding sequence is TGTGCCAGTAGAGGGGACAGGGGGTCAGGGGGGCAGCCCCAGCATTTT.

This clonotype was seen many times. The V call is TRBV10-3, the J call TRBJ2-2; perhaps TRBD2 as D (6 bases). The V end was cut by 3 bases, the J end by 10 bases, with 15 bases between. Germline assignment: CDR1 ENHRY and CDR2 SYGVKD. This CDR3 has 14 residues. The CDR3 nucleotides read TGTGCCATCAGTGACCTGGGGGGAACGGAGGAGCTGTTTTTT. Translating it yields CAISDLGGTEELFF.

This clonotype was counted many times. The rearrangement links TRBV20-1 to TRBJ1-1; possible D gene TRBD1, 5 bases. Trimming took 0 bases from V and 1 from J, leaving 12 bases between them. The V gene's germline CDR1 is DFQATT and CDR2 SNEGSKA (reference sequence). This CDR3 region has 15 residues. The CDR3 bases are TGCAGTGCTAGAGATCACGGGGCCTGGAACACTGAAGCTTTCTTT. Encoded protein: CSARDHGAWNTEAFF.

This clonotype has a handful of counts. An end of the junction differs from the germline gene, which may be a read error. The chain carries TRBV10-3 and TRBJ2-7; D not certain. The CDR3 length is 14 residues. CDR1 and CDR2 from the germline V gene are ENHRY and SYGVKD. The CDR3 nucleotides are TGTGCCAGCAGTCCCCGGCGCCTCAGAGGAGAGCAGTACTTC. Residues: CASSPRRLRGEQYF.

With regard to this clonotype: A much larger clone lies one base from this, so it may be a read error. Because it lacks the conserved phenylalanine or tryptophan at the end, this CDR3 is likely a read error. V and J are TRBV9 and TRBJ1-2; 7 positions agree with TRBD1. Looked up from germline, CDR1 is SGDLS and CDR2 is YYNGEE. With 1 base clipped from V and 5 bases from J, the junction kept 5 bases outside the gene matches. This CDR3 region has 14 residues. CDR3 DNA sequence: TGTGCCAGCAGCGTACGAGGGGGCGAATATGGCTACACCCTC. Its translation is CASSVRGGEYGYTL.

This clonotype has ten or more counts. The chain uses TRBV15 and TRBJ1-2, with D perhaps TRBD1 (5 bases). CDR3 length: 16 residues. Germline CDR1 and CDR2: LNHNV and YYDKDF (reference sequence). V was cut by 3 bases and J by 3 bases, with 17 bases left in between. This CDR3 reads CATSRGGQTQDYGYTF. Here the CDR3 DNA reads TGTGCCACCAGCAGGGGAGGGCAGACACAGGACTATGGCTACACCTTC.

The chain recombines TRBV6-5 with TRBJ1-2; D is perhaps TRBD1 (5 bases). CDR1 is MNHEY, CDR2 SVGAGI, per germline. The CDR3 is 16 residues long. V was clipped by 4 bases and J by 0 bases, with 15 bases between them. The CDR3, as DNA: TGTGCCAGCAGTTCCCGAAAACAGGTTCCTAACTATGGCTACACCTTC. Protein sequence: CASSSRKQVPNYGYTF.

V is TRBV29-1 and J is TRBJ2-7, with TRBD1 identical over 10 bases. Germline assignment: CDR1 SQVTM and CDR2 ANQGSEA. The ends lost 5 bases at V and 4 bases at J; junction bases unmatched: 8. The CDR3 extends over 14 amino acids. DNA of the CDR3: TGCAGCGTTACCGGGACAGGGGACGTTTACGAGCAGTACTTC. This encodes CSVTGTGDVYEQYF.

This clonotype was seen a few times. The CDR3 loop is CASRVDLFWNEQYF. The CDR3 nucleotides are TGTGCCAGCAGGGTGGACTTGTTCTGGAACGAGCAGTACTTC. The chain employs TRBV5-5 and TRBJ2-7, with TRBD2 as a possible D gene (5 bases). Germline loops: CDR1 SGHKS, CDR2 YYEKEE (reference sequence). The CDR3 loop spans 14 amino acids. Trimming took off 5 bases at V and 5 bases at J, with 17 bases between the two ends.

A note on this clonotype: The junction and the germline gene differ at one end; a read error may be behind it. The chain uses TRBV7-9 and TRBJ2-2, with 10 positions matching TRBD1. The CDR3 contains 16 residues. Germline CDR1 reads SEHNR; CDR2 reads FQNEAQ (reference sequence). The CDR3 nucleotides are TGTGCCAGCAGCTACTCCGTGGGACAGGGGACCGGGGGGCTGTTTTTT. It encodes CASSYSVGQGTGGLFF.

The rearrangement links TRBV19 to TRBJ2-7; D ambiguous. Germline V gene data show CDR1 as LNHDA and CDR2 as SQIVND (reference sequence). This CDR3 has 14 residues. Trimming took 3 bases from V and 2 from J, leaving 11 bases between them. The CDR3 here is CASSMMFSTYEQYF. CDR3 DNA sequence: TGTGCCAGTAGTATGATGTTTTCCACCTACGAGCAGTACTTC.

A remark on this clonotype: Germline is not matched at one junction end, which may reflect a read error. J is TRBJ2-7 and V is TRBV4-1; the D gene is possibly TRBD1 (6 bases). CDR3 length: 14 amino acids. Germline V gene lookup returns CDR1 MGHRA and CDR2 YSYEKL. Here the CDR3 reads CASSSYRDPYEQCF. The CDR3 coding sequence is TGCGCCAGCAGCTCGTACAGGGATCCCTACGAGCAGTGCTTC.

This chain joins TRBV25-1 and TRBJ2-5; 9 bases match TRBD2. Per germline, CDR1 MGHDK and CDR2 SYGVNS. With V trimmed by 1 base and J by 3 bases, 12 bases remained unmatched. The CDR3 is 18 residues long. The CDR3 DNA is TGTGCCAGCAGTGAATTGGGTGGGCTAGCGGGAATGGAAGAGACCCAGTACTTC. Its translation: CASSELGGLAGMEETQYF.

This clonotype was detected many times. This chain links TRBV7-2 with TRBJ1-6; no clear D gene. The CDR3 sequence is 15 residues long. V was clipped by 1 base and J by 10 bases, with 14 bases between them. Germline V gives CDR1 SGHTA, CDR2 FQGNSA. In DNA form, the CDR3 reads TGTGCCAGCAGCTTAGAGTCTTTTGGGGAATCACCCCTCCACTTT. This gives the protein CASSLESFGESPLHF.

The rearrangement joins TRBV7-4 to TRBJ1-5; tentative D call: TRBD1 (6 bases). Germline V gives CDR1 SGHVT, CDR2 SQSDAQ. V was clipped by 3 bases and J by 6 bases, with 15 bases between them. The CDR3 length is 15 residues. In DNA form, the CDR3 reads TGTGCCAGCAGCTTGGGGGGCTGGGGGCGTCAGCCCCAGCATTTT. Amino acids: CASSLGGWGRQPQHF.

This clonotype occurred many times. The CDR3 coding sequence is TGCAGTGCTCTCCCTGGACAGGGAGTGTCCTACGAGCAGTACTTC. Residues: CSALPGQGVSYEQYF. The rearrangement joins TRBV20-1 to TRBJ2-7; 8 positions agree with TRBD1. The V segment lost 5 bases and the J segment 1 base; nucleotides outside the gene matches: 10. Germline assignment: CDR1 DFQATT and CDR2 SNEGSKA (reference sequence). The length of the CDR3 is 15 residues.

The chain joins TRBV7-9 to TRBJ1-4; no definite D call. Trimming removed 2 bases from V and 8 bases from J, with 21 bases in between. Per the germline V gene, CDR1 is SEHNR and CDR2 is FQNEAQ (reference sequence). The CDR3 has 17 residues. CDR3: CASSLSSSSLSEEKLFF. CDR3 nucleotide sequence: TGTGCCAGCAGCTTATCGAGTTCATCTTTGTCCGAAGAAAAACTGTTTTTT.

The gene calls are TRBV10-3 and TRBJ2-6, with D maybe TRBD1 (6 bases). This CDR3 is 16 amino acids long. Trimming removed 3 bases at V and 5 bases at J, with 14 bases between. Germline V gives CDR1 ENHRY, CDR2 SYGVKD. The CDR3 nucleotides are TGTGCCATCAGTGAAATAGGGGGTGATCGGGCCAACGTCCTGACTTTC. Protein: CAISEIGGDRANVLTF.